These 13 T cell receptor beta chains originate from one sample sequenced in a study of blood T cell repertoires in COVID-19. Repertoires were generated with immunoSEQ multiplex PCR, while TCRdb's copy carries only in-frame clones and drops some. Of approximately 180,000 clones in the sample, about 90% were seen once. Sequencing was done on a sample of peripheral blood. These receptors originate from a man aged 40-49 years with active or convalescent COVID-19.

The chain recombines TRBV5-6 with TRBJ2-5; tentative D call: TRBD2 (5 bases). Germline loops: CDR1 SGHDT, CDR2 YYEEEE. Trimming stripped 4 bases from V and 4 bases from J, with 17 bases between. The CDR3 extends over 15 amino acids. The CDR3 DNA is TGTGCCAGCAGCCCTAAACTAGTTGTGGGAGAGACCCAGTACTTC. Protein product: CASSPKLVVGETQYF.

The J gene is TRBJ1-2, the V gene TRBV4-1; no clear D gene. The ends were cut back, 1 base at V and 6 bases at J, with 6 bases in the middle. Germline loops: CDR1 MGHRA, CDR2 YSYEKL. The CDR3 spans 12 residues. CDR3 in DNA: TGCGCCAGCAGCCAAGGATCGGATGGCTACACCTTC. Translating it yields CASSQGSDGYTF.

This clone was detected a few times. The rearrangement links TRBV28 to TRBJ1-2; TRBD1 agrees at 9 bases. The V segment lost 3 bases and the J segment 8 bases; nucleotides outside the gene matches: 4. CDR1 is MDHEN and CDR2 is SYDVKM in the germline V gene. This CDR3 has 13 amino acids. The CDR3 DNA reads as TGTGCCAGCAGTTTGGGACAGGGCGGGGGCTACACCTTC. This codes for CASSLGQGGGYTF.

This clone was found once. The chain is built from TRBV7-3 and TRBJ2-3, with 8 nucleotides matching TRBD1. CDR1 is SGHTA, CDR2 FQGTGA, per germline. The CDR3 is made up of 16 amino acids. With 5 bases clipped from V and 4 bases from J, the junction kept 11 bases outside the gene matches. In DNA, the CDR3 is TGTGCCAGCAGCCCCCAGAGGGCAGGGGGCCCAGATACGCAGTATTTT. It translates to CASSPQRAGGPDTQYF.

The CDR3 nucleotides read TGTGCCAGCAGCCAAGGGGCCGGGACTTGGGGCACTGAAGCTTTCTTT. Encoded protein: CASSQGAGTWGTEAFF. The chain combines TRBV3-1 (or the pseudogene TRBV3-2) with TRBJ1-1; a possible D gene is TRBD1 (5 bases). This CDR3 is 16 amino acids long. The ends were cut back, 1 base at V and 4 bases at J, with 16 bases in the middle. Germline CDR1 is LGHDT and CDR2 is YNNKEL (reference sequence).

CDR3 protein: CASSLRAGRADTQYF. In DNA form, the CDR3 reads TGTGCCAGCAGCTTAAGGGCGGGGCGGGCAGATACGCAGTATTTT. V is TRBV11-3 and J is TRBJ2-3; weak D call: TRBD2 (6 bases). CDR3 length equals 15 residues. Germline CDR1 is SGHNT and CDR2 is YENEEA. Trimming stripped 2 bases from V and 4 bases from J, with 13 bases between.

This sequence joins TRBV5-1 and TRBJ1-4; 8 bases are a match to TRBD1. V trimming: 3 bases; J trimming: 8 bases; junction bases outside the gene matches: 3. CDR1 and CDR2 from the germline V gene are SGHRS and YFSETQ. The CDR3 has 13 residues. CDR3 DNA: TGCGCCAGCAGCTACCGGACAGGGGAAAAACTGTTTTTT. Protein: CASSYRTGEKLFF.

The chain recombines TRBV6-2 or TRBV6-3 with TRBJ2-3; D is unresolved. The CDR3 spans 16 residues. Trimming took off 0 bases at V and 6 bases at J, with 16 bases between the two ends. Germline CDR1 reads MNHEY; CDR2 reads SVGEGT. The CDR3 DNA sequence: TGTGCCAGCAGTTACTCGACTCCTGCGGTCGATGATACGCAGTATTTT. It is translated as CASSYSTPAVDDTQYF.

This rearrangement joins TRBV3-1 (or the pseudogene TRBV3-2) to TRBJ2-7, with 7 bases matching TRBD1. The CDR3 spans 14 residues. Germline V lookup: CDR1 LGHDT, CDR2 YNNKEL (reference sequence). Unmatched junction bases numbered 9, after V lost 4 bases and J lost 6 bases. CDR3 DNA: TGTGCCAGCAGCCCAATGACAGGGCAGAGCGAGCAGTACTTC. Translation gives CASSPMTGQSEQYF.

A few counts support this clone. The rearrangement uses TRBV23-1 and TRBJ2-7; possible D gene TRBD1, 5 bases. TRBV23-1 is an open reading frame whose function is uncertain. CDR3 length equals 17 residues. Trimming removed 4 bases from V and 5 bases from J, with 24 bases in between. Here the CDR3 DNA reads TGCGCCAGCAGTCCAAACAACCCCAGGGTCTGTATGAACGAGCAGTACTTC. Translation gives CASSPNNPRVCMNEQYF.

The chain has TRBV5-1 and TRBJ1-3; tentatively, D is TRBD1 (5 bases). The germline V gene encodes CDR1 SGHRS and CDR2 YFSETQ. This CDR3 region has 14 residues. Deletions cut 4 bases from V and 3 bases from J, with 11 bases between. The CDR3 DNA reads TGCGCCAGCAGCGACGGGACTCGTGGAAACACCATATATTTT. Residues: CASSDGTRGNTIYF.

For this clone: Other DNA sequences in the sample encode the same CDR3. The CDR3 nucleotides read TGTGCCAGCTCACCGACGGGGAACACTGAAGCTTTCTTT. This translates into CASSPTGNTEAFF. V gene TRBV18 combines with J gene TRBJ1-1; D ambiguous. Germline CDR1 and CDR2: KGHSH and LQKENI. Trimming removed 3 bases at V and 1 base at J, with 6 bases between. This CDR3 has 13 residues.

CDR3 coding DNA: TGTGCCAGCAGCCAGGGTACGACTAGCGGGTTGGAGACCCAGTACTTC. It specifies CASSQGTTSGLETQYF. This chain connects TRBV4-2 to TRBJ2-5; the match to TRBD2 covers 10 bases. This CDR3 region has 16 residues. Trimming took 3 bases from V and 5 from J; bases not matched to a gene: 9. CDR1 LGHNA and CDR2 YNFKEQ come from the germline V gene.